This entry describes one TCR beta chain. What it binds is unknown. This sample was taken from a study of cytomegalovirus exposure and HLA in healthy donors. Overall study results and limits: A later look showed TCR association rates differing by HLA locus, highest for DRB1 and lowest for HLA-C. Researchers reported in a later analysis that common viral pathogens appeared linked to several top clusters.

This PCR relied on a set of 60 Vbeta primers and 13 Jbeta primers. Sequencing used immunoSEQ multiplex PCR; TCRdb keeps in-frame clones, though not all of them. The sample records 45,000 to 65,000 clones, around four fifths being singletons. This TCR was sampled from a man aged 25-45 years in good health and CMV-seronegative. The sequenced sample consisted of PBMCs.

The CDR3 sequence: CASSEMTSGAGELFF. The CDR3 DNA reads as TGTGCCAGCAGTGAAATGACTAGCGGCGCCGGGGAGCTGTTTTTT. The chain couples TRBV6-1 to TRBJ2-2; 9 nucleotides align to TRBD2. The CDR3 covers 15 residues. V was pared by 2 bases and J by 6 bases, with 4 bases of the junction left unmatched. Germline assignment: CDR1 MNHNS and CDR2 SASEGT.